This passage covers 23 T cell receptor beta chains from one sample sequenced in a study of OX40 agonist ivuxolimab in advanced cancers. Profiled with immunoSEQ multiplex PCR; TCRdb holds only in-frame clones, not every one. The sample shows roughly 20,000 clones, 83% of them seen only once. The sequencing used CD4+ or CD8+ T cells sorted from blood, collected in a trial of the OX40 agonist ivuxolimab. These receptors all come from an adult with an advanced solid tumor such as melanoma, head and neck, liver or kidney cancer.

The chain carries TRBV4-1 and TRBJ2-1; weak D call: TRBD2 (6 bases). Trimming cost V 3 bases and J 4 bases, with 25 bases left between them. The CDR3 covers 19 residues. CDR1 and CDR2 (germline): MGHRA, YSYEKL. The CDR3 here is CASSQEGGLPGAVYNEQFF. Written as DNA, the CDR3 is TGCGCCAGCAGCCAGGAGGGTGGTCTACCGGGCGCCGTATACAATGAGCAGTTCTTC.

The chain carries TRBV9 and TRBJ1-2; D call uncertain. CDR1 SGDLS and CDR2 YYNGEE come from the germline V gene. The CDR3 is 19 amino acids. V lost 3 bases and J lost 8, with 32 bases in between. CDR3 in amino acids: CASSATSGPGVSLGEGYTF. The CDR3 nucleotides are TGTGCCAGCAGCGCAACGTCCGGGCCTGGAGTAAGTTTGGGTGAGGGCTACACCTTC.

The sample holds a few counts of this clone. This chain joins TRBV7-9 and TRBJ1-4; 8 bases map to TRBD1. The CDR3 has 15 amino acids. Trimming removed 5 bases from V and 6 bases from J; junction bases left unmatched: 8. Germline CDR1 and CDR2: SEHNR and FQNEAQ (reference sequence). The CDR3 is CASSPSTGGDEKLFF. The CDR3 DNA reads TGTGCCAGCAGCCCGTCCACAGGGGGTGATGAAAAACTGTTTTTT.

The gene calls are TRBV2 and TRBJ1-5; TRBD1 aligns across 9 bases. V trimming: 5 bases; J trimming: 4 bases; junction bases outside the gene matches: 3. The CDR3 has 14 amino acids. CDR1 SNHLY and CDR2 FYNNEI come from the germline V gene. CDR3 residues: CASSLQGANQPQHF. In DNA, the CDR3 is TGTGCCAGCAGTCTACAGGGGGCTAATCAGCCCCAGCATTTT.

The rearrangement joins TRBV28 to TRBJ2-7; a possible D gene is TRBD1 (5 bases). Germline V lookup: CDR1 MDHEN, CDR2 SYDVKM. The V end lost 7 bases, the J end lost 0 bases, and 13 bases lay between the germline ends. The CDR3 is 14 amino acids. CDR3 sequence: CASNDLDSSYEQYF. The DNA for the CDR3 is TGTGCCAGCAACGACCTTGACAGCTCCTACGAGCAGTACTTC.

The CDR3 sequence: CASSVIPGELFF. The CDR3 DNA sequence: TGTGCCAGCAGCGTAATCCCCGGGGAGCTGTTTTTT. The chain combines TRBV9 with TRBJ2-2, with D uncertain. This CDR3 region has 12 residues. V gave up 1 base and J gave up 6 bases, with 4 bases separating them. Per germline, CDR1 SGDLS and CDR2 YYNGEE.

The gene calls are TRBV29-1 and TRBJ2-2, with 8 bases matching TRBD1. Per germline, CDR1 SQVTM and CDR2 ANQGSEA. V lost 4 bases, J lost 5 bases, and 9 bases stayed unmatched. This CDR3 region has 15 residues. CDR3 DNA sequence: TGCAGCGTTGCGCAGGGGGCATCTTGGACCGGGGAGCTGTTTTTT. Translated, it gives CSVAQGASWTGELFF.

Here the CDR3 reads CAWSVQGSEQYF. The CDR3 DNA reads TGTGCCTGGAGTGTACAGGGTAGCGAGCAGTACTTC. The chain recombines TRBV30 with TRBJ2-7; perhaps TRBD1 as D (6 bases). The CDR3 is 12 amino acids. Germline V gene sequence: CDR1 GTSNPN, CDR2 SVGIG (reference sequence). V was pared by 0 bases and J by 6 bases, with 9 bases between.

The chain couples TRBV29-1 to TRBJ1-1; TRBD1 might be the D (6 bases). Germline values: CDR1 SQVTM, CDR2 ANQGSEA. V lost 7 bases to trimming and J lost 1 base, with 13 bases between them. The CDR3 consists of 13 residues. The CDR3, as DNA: TGCAGCGCAGGAGGGGGGACGAACACTGAAGCTTTCTTT. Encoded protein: CSAGGGTNTEAFF.

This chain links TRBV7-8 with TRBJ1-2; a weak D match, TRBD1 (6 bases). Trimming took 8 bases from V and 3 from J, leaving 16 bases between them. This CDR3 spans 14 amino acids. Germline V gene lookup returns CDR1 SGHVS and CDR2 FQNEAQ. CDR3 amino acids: CASSPPGGHYGYTF. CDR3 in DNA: TGTGCCAGCTCCCCCCCCGGGGGGCACTATGGCTACACCTTC.

The CDR3 protein is CASSKALLAGTHEQYF. The CDR3 coding sequence is TGTGCCAGCAGCAAAGCGCTGCTAGCGGGTACCCACGAGCAGTACTTC. The chain uses TRBV21-1 and TRBJ2-7; TRBD2, as called in the table, went unchecked against the DNA. TRBV21-1 is noted as a pseudogene. This CDR3 region has 16 residues.

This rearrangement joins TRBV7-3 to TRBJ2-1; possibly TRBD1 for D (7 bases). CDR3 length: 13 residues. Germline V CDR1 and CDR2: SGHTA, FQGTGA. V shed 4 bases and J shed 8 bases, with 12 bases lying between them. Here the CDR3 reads CASSYQGGDEQFF. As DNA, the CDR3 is TGTGCCAGCAGCTACCAGGGGGGCGATGAGCAGTTCTTC. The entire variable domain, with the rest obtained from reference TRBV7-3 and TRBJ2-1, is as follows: GAGVSQTPSNKVTEKGKYVELRCDPISGHTALYWYRQSLGQGPEFLIYFQGTGAADDSGLPNDRFFAVRPEGSVSTLKIQRTERGDSAVYLCASSYQGGDEQFFGPGTRLTVL.

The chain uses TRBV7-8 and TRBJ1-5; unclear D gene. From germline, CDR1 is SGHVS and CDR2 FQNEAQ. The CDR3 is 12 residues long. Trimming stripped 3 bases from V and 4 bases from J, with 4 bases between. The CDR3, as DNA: TGTGCCAGCAGCTTCCTTAATCAGCCCCAGCATTTT. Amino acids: CASSFLNQPQHF.

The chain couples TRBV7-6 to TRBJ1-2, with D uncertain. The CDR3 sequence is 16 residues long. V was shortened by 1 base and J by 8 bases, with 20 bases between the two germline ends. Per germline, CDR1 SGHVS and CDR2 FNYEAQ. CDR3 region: CASSLEKPQQSHGYTF. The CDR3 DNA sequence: TGTGCCAGCAGCTTAGAAAAACCACAACAAAGTCACGGCTACACCTTC. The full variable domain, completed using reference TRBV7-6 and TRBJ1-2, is GAGVSQSPRYKVTKRGQDVALRCDPISGHVSLYWYRQALGQGPEFLTYFNYEAQQDKSGLPNDRFSAERPEGSISTLTIQRTEQRDSAMYRCASSLEKPQQSHGYTFGSGTRLTVV.

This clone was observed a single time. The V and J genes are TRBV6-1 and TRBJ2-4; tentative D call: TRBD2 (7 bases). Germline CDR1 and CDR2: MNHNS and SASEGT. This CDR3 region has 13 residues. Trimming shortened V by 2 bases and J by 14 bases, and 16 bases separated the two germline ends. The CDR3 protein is CASSEQEGGAKYF. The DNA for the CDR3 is TGTGCCAGCAGTGAACAAGAGGGGGGGGCGAAGTACTTC.

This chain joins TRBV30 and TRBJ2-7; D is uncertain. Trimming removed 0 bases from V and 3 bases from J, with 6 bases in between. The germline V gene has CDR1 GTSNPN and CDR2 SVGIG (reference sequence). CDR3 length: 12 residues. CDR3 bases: TGTGCCTGGAGTGTAACAATCTACGAGCAGTACTTC. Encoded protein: CAWSVTIYEQYF. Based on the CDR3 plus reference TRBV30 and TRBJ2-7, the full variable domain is SQTIHQWPATLVQPVGSPLSLECTVEGTSNPNLYWYRQAAGRGLQLLFYSVGIGQISSEVPQNLSASRPQDRQFILSSKKLLLSDSGFYLCAWSVTIYEQYFGPGTRLTVT.

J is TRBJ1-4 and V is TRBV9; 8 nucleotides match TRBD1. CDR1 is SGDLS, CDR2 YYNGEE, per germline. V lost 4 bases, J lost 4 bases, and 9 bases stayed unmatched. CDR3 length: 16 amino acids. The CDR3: CASSRKTGVDNEKLFF. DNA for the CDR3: TGTGCCAGCAGCAGAAAGACAGGGGTTGATAATGAAAAACTGTTTTTT.

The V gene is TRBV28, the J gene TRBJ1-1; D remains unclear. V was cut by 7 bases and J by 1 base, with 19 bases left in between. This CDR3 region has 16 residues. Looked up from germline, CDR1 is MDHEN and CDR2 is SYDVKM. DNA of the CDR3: TGTGCCAGCAACCTAAACCCCGGGTTCGAGAACACTGAAGCTTTCTTT. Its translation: CASNLNPGFENTEAFF.

The CDR3 DNA follows: TGTGCCAGCAGCTTGGGAAGGACCGGTTCTGGAAACACCATATATTTT. Its protein product is CASSLGRTGSGNTIYF. The chain is built from TRBV5-6 and TRBJ1-3; D unclear. Germline CDR1 is SGHDT and CDR2 is YYEEEE. V shed 0 bases and J shed 1 base, with 11 bases lying between them. The CDR3 is 16 residues long.

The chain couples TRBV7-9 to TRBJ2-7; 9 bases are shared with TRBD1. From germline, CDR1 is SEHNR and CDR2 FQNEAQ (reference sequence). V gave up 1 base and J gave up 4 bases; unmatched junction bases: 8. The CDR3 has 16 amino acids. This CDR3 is CASSLDPGQGTYEQYF. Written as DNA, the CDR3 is TGTGCCAGCAGCTTAGACCCGGGACAGGGAACATACGAGCAGTACTTC.

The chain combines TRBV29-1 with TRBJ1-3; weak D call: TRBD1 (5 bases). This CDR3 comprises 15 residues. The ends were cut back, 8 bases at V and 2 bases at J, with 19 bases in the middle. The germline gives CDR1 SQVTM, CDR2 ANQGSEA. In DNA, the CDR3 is TGCAGCCATAACAGACCAGGGAAAACTGGAAACACCATATATTTT. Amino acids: CSHNRPGKTGNTIYF.

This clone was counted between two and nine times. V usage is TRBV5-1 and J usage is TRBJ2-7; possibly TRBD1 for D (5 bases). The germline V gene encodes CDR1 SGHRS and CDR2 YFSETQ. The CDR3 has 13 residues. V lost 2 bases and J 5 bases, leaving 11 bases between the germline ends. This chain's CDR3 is CASSFRANNEQYF. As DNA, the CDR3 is TGCGCCAGCAGCTTCAGGGCTAACAACGAGCAGTACTTC.

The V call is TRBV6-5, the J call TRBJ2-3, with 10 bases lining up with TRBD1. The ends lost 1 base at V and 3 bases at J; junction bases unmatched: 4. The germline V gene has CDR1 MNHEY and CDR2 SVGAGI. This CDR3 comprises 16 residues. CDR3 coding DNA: TGTGCCAGCAGTTACTGGACAGGGGGTGCAACAGATACGCAGTATTTT. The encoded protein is CASSYWTGGATDTQYF.